This TCR beta chain was profiled in a study of blood T cell repertoires in COVID-19. The CDR3 sequence is 18 residues long. The V gene end was trimmed by 1 base and the J gene end by 1 base; junction bases not matched to a gene: 8. Per the germline V gene, CDR1 is MGHRA and CDR2 is YSYEKL. Original processing methods: For nucleated cells, counts were estimated from reference gene primer amplification. Libraries were prepared by immunoSEQ multiplex PCR; TCRdb keeps only in-frame clonotypes and omits some of them. V and J calls plus clone size are reproduced from that table; the DNA served to infer D and trimming. The sample lists roughly 52,000 clones; 85% were seen once.

The rearrangement joins TRBV4-1 to TRBJ1-4, with 8 bases aligning to TRBD1. The receptor was derived from a human donor in a cohort sampled during active COVID-19. The specimen was peripheral blood. The CDR3 DNA follows: TGCGCCAGCAGCCAAGTTAGGGGTACAGGGGGAACTAATGAAAAACTGTTTTTT. Encoded protein: CASSQVRGTGGTNEKLFF.